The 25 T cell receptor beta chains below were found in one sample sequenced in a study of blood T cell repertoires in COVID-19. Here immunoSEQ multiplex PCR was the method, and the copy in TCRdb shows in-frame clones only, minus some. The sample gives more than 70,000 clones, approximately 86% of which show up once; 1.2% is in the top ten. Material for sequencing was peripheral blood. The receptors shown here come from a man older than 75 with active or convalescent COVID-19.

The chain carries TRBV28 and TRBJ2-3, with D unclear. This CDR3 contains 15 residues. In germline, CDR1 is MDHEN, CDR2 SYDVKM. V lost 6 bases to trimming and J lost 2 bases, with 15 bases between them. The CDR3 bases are TGTGCCAGCAGGGGCAGCCAAACGAACACAGATACGCAGTATTTT. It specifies CASRGSQTNTDTQYF.

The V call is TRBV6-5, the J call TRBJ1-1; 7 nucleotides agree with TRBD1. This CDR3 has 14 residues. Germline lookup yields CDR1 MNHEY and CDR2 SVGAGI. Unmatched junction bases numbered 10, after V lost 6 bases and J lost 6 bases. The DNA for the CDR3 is TGTGCCAGCAGACTGGACAGGTGGGGTCCTGAAGCTTTCTTT. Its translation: CASRLDRWGPEAFF.

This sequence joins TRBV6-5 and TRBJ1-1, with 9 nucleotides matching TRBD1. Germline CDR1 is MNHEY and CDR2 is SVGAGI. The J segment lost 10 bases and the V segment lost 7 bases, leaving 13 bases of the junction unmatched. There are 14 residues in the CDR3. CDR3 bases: TGTGCCAGCATCCCAGCGGGACAGGGAGGGGTAGCTTTCTTT. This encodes CASIPAGQGGVAFF.

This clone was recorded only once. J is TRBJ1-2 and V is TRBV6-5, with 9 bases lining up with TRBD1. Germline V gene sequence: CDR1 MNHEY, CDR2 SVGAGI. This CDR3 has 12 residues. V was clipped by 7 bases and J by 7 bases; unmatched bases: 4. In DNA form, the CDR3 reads TGTGCCAGCAAGGACAGGGGCGCTGGCTACACCTTC. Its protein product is CASKDRGAGYTF.

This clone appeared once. This CDR3 reads CSVEDNRGREKLFF. In nucleotides, the CDR3 is TGCAGCGTTGAGGACAACAGGGGGCGGGAAAAACTGTTTTTT. The rearrangement joins TRBV29-1 to TRBJ1-4, with 9 bases that match TRBD1. V gave up 3 bases and J gave up 8 bases; unmatched junction bases: 7. The CDR3 runs 14 residues. The germline V gene has CDR1 SQVTM and CDR2 ANQGSEA.

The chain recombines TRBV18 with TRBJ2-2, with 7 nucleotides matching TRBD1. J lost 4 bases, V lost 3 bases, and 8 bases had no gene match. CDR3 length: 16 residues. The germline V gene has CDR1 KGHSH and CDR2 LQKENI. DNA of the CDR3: TGTGCCAGCTCACCGACCGCGACAGGGACCACCGGGGAGCTGTTTTTT. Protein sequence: CASSPTATGTTGELFF.

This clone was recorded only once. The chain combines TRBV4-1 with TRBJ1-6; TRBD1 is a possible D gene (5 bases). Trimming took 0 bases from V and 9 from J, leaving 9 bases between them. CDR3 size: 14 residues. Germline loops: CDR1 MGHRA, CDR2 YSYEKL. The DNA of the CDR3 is TGCGCCAGCAGCCAAGAAGGGGTGGGTTCACCCCTCCACTTT. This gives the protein CASSQEGVGSPLHF.

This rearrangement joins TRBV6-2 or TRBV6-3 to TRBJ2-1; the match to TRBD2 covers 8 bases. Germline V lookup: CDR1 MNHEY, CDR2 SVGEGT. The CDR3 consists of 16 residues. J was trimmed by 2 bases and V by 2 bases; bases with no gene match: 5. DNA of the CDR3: TGTGCCAGCAGTTACAGAGCGGGAGAGACCTACAATGAGCAGTTCTTC. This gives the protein CASSYRAGETYNEQFF.

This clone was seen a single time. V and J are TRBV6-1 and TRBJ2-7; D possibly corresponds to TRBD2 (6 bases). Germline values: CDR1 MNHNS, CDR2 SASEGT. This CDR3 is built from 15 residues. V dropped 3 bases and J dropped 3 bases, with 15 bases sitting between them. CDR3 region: CASSDPPPGVYEQYF. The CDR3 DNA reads TGTGCCAGCAGTGACCCCCCTCCGGGAGTCTACGAGCAGTACTTC.

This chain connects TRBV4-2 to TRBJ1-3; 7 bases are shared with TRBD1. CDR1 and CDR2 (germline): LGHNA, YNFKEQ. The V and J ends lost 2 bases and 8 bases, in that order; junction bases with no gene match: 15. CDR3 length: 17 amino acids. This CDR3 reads CASSQHPGQSLQYTIYF. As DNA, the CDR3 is TGTGCCAGCAGCCAACATCCGGGACAGTCCCTACAATACACCATATATTTT.

This CDR3 is CASSLRSMNTEAFF. In DNA, the CDR3 is TGCGCCAGCAGCTTGCGGAGCATGAACACTGAAGCTTTCTTT. The V gene is TRBV5-1, the J gene TRBJ1-1; D is undetermined. Trimming took off 1 base at V and 0 bases at J, with 7 bases between the two ends. Germline lookup yields CDR1 SGHRS and CDR2 YFSETQ. The CDR3 runs to 14 residues.

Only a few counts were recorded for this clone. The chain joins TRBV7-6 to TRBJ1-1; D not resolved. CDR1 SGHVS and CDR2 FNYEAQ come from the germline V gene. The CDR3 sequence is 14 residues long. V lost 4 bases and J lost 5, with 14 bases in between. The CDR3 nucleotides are TGTGCCAGCAGCTCACAGACATCGGGGACTGAAGCTTTCTTT. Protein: CASSSQTSGTEAFF.

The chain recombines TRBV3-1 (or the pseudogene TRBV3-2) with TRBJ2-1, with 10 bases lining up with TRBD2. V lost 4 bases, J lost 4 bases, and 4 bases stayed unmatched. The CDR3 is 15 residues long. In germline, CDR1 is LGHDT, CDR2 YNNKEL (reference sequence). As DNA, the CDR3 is TGTGCCAGCAGCCCAGCGGGAGGGCCGTACAATGAGCAGTTCTTC. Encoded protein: CASSPAGGPYNEQFF.

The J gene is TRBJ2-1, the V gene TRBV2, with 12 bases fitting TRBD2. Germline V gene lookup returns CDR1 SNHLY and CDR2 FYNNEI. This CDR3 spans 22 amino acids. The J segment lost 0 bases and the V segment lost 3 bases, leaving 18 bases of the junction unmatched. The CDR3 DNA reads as TGTGCCAGCAGTGACCCAACAGGGGATTCTAGCGGGAGGGCCAGCTCCTACAATGAGCAGTTCTTC. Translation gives CASSDPTGDSSGRASSYNEQFF. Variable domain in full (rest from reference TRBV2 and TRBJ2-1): EPEVTQTPSHQVTQMGQEVILRCVPISNHLYFYWYRQILGQKVEFLVSFYNNEISEKSEIFDDQFSVERPDGSNFTLKIRSTKLEDSAMYFCASSDPTGDSSGRASSYNEQFFGPGTRLTVL.

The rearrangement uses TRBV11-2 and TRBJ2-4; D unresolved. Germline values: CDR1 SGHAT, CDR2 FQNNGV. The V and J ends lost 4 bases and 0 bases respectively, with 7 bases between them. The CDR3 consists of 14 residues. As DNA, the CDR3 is TGTGCCAGCAGCTATCTCCTAGCCAAAAACATTCAGTACTTC. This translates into CASSYLLAKNIQYF.

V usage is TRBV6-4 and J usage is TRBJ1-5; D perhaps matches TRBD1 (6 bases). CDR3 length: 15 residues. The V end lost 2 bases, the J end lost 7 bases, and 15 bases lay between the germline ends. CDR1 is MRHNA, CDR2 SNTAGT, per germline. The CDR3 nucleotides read TGTGCCAGCAGTGACCCTACAGGGCGACTGCAGCCCCAGCATTTT. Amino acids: CASSDPTGRLQPQHF.

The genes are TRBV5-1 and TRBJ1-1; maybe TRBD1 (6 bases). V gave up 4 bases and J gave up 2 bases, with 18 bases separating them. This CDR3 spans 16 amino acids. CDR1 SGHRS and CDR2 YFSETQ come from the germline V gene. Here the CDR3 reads CASSPSSTGFNTEAFF. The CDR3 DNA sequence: TGCGCCAGCAGCCCTTCCTCCACAGGGTTTAACACTGAAGCTTTCTTT.

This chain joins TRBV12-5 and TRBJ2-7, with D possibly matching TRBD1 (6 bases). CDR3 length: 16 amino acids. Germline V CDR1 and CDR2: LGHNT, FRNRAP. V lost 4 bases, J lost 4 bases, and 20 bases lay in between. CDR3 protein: CASGWEQGLRSYEQYF. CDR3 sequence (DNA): TGTGCTAGTGGTTGGGAACAGGGCCTAAGATCATACGAGCAGTACTTC.

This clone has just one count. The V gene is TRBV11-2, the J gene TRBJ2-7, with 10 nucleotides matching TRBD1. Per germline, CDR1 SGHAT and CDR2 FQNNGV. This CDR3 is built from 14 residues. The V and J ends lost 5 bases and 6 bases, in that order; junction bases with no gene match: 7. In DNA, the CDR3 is TGTGCCAGCAGCGCCGGGACAGGGGACATCGAGCAGTACTTC. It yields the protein CASSAGTGDIEQYF.

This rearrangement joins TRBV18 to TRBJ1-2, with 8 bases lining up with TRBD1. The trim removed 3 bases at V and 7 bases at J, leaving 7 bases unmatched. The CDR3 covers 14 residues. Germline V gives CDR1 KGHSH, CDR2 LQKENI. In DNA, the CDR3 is TGTGCCAGCTCACCCGAGACAGGGGCAGGTGGCTACACCTTC. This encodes CASSPETGAGGYTF.

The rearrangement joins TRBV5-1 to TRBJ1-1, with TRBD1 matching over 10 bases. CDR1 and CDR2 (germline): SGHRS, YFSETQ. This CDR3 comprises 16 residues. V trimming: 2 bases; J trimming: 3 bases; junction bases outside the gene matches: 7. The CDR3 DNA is TGCGCCAGCAGCTTCGATGACAGGGGGCTGCACACTGAAGCTTTCTTT. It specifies CASSFDDRGLHTEAFF.

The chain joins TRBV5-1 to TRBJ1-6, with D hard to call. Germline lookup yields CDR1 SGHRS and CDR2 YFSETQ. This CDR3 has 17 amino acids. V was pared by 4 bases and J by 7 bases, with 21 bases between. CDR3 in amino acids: CASSPGWRRVENSPLHF. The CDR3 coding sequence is TGCGCCAGCAGCCCCGGTTGGCGACGGGTCGAGAATTCACCCCTCCACTTT.

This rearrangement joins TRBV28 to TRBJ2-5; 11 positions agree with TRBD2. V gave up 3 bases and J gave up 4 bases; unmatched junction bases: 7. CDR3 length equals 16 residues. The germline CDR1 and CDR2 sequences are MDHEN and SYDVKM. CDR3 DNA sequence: TGTGCCAGCAGTTTTATAGCGGGAGGGGTACCAGAGACCCAGTACTTC. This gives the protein CASSFIAGGVPETQYF.

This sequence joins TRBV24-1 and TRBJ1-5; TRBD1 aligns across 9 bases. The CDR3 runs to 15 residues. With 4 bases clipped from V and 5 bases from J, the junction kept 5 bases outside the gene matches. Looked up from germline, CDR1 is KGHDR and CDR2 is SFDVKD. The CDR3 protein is CATSEPGQGYQPQHF. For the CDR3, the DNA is TGTGCCACCAGTGAACCGGGACAGGGATATCAGCCCCAGCATTTT.

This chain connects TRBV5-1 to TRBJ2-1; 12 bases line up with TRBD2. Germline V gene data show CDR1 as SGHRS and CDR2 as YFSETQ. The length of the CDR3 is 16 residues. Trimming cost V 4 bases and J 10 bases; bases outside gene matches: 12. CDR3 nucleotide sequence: TGCGCCAGCAGCGAGACTAGCGGGAGCCCCTCATGGGAGCAGTTCTTC. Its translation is CASSETSGSPSWEQFF.